The sample holds a few counts of the clone carrying this T cell receptor (beta chain). Its antigen is still unknown. In germline, CDR1 is SQVTM, CDR2 ANQGSEA. Trimming at V came to 7 bases and at J to 2 bases, leaving 3 bases not matched to a gene. The CDR3 covers 13 residues. The data stem from a study of cytomegalovirus exposure and HLA in healthy donors. Broader study findings: Sequence variants that were highly shared formed a cluster that was likely a sequencing artifact.

Both 60 Vbeta primers and 13 Jbeta primers went into the PCR. TCRdb's copy holds only in-frame clones and misses some; the assay was immunoSEQ multiplex PCR. This repertoire shows hundreds of thousands of clones, about 66% found once; its top ten account for 2% to 2.5%. The specimen was PBMCs. This chain connects TRBV29-1 to TRBJ2-2, with TRBD1 matching 8 bases. This sequence originates from a female donor in good health and CMV-seronegative. This CDR3 reads CSADRGNTGELFF. The DNA for the CDR3 is TGCAGCGCAGACAGGGGCAACACCGGGGAGCTGTTTTTT.